This T cell receptor beta chain was recorded in a study of blood T cell repertoires in COVID-19. Study context: Sample material is recorded as cDNA or gDNA derived from T cells, B-cell-depleted T cells, or PBMCs.

The germline V gene has CDR1 SGHRS and CDR2 YFSETQ. The junction had 11 bases not matched to a gene; V was cut back by 2 bases and J by 1 base. This CDR3 contains 19 residues. This clone has just a few counts. The protocol was immunoSEQ multiplex PCR, while the TCRdb copy is restricted to in-frame clones and leaves out a portion. There are 140,000 to 150,000 clones in the sample; around 90% occur only once, and about 1.5% lies in the top ten. This clonotype was obtained from a woman aged 45-65 years with acute or convalescent COVID-19. The sample consisted of peripheral blood. This chain links TRBV5-1 with TRBJ2-2; TRBD2 aligns across 10 bases. The CDR3 region is CASSFHHRTSGENTGELFF. CDR3 DNA: TGCGCCAGCAGCTTCCATCATAGGACTAGCGGAGAGAACACCGGGGAGCTGTTTTTT. Full variable domain (rest looked up from reference TRBV5-1 and TRBJ2-2): KAGVTQTPRYLIKTRGQQVTLSCSPISGHRSVSWYQQTPGQGLQFLFEYFSETQRNKGNFPGRFSGRQFSNSRSEMNVSTLELGDSALYLCASSFHHRTSGENTGELFFGEGSRLTVL.